This paragraph covers one T cell receptor (beta chain) sequence. The source of the sample is a study of blood T cell repertoires in COVID-19. Sequencing used immunoSEQ multiplex PCR; TCRdb keeps in-frame clones, though not all of them. In the table there are some 320,000 clones, over 85% of which are singletons. The receptor was isolated from a man aged 55 to 70 who had recovered from COVID-19. Sequencing used PBMCs or T cells enriched from blood (not recorded which).

As DNA, the CDR3 is TGCAGTGCTAATGACAGAAACTATGGCTACACCTTC. The encoded protein is CSANDRNYGYTF. The genes are TRBV20-1 and TRBJ1-2; possibly TRBD1 for D (5 bases). In germline, CDR1 is DFQATT, CDR2 SNEGSKA (reference sequence). The CDR3 sequence is 12 residues long. Between the trimmed V and J ends, which lost 4 bases and 2 bases, there was a span of 8 bases.